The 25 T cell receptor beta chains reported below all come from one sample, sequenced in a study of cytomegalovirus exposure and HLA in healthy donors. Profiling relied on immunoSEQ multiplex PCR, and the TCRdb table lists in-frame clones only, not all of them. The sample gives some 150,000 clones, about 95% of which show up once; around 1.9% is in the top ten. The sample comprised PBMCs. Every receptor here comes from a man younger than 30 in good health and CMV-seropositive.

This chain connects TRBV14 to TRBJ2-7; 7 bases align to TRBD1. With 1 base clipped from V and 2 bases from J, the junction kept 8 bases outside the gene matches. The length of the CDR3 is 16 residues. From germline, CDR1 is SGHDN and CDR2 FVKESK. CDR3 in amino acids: CASSQVGTAPPYEQYF. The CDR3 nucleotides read TGTGCCAGCAGCCAAGTGGGGACAGCCCCACCCTACGAGCAGTACTTC.

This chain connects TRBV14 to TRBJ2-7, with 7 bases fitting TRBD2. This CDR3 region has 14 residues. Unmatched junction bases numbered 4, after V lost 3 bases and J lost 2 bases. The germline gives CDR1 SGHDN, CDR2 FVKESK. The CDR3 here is CASSHGAGAYEQYF. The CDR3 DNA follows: TGTGCCAGCAGCCATGGGGCGGGGGCCTACGAGCAGTACTTC.

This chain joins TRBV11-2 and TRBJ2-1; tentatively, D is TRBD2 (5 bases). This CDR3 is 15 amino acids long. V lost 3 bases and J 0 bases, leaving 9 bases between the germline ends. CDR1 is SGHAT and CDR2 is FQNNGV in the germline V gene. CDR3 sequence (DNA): TGTGCCAGCAGCTTCTCGGGAAGCTCCTACAATGAGCAGTTCTTC. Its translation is CASSFSGSSYNEQFF.

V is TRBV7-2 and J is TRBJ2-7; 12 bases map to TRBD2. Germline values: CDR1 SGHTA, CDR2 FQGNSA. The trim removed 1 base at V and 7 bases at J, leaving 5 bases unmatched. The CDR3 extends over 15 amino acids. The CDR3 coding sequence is TGTGCCAGCAGCTTAGTCGGGACTAGCGGGTATGAGCAGTACTTC. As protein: CASSLVGTSGYEQYF.

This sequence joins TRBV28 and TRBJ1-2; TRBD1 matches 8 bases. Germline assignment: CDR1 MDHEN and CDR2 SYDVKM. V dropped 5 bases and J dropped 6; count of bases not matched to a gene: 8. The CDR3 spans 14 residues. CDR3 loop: CASSPPDRGHGYTF. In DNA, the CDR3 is TGTGCCAGCAGTCCTCCCGACAGGGGACATGGCTACACCTTC.

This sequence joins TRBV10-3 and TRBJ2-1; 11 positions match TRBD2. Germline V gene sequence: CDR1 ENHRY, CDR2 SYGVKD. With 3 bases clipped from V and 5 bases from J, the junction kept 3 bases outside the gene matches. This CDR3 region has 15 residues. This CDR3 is CAISDTSGSHNEQFF. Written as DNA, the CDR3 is TGTGCCATCAGTGATACTAGCGGGAGTCACAATGAGCAGTTCTTC.

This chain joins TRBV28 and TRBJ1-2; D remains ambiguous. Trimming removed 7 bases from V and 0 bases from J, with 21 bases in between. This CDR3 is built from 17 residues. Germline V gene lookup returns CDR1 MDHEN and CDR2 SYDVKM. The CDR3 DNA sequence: TGTGCCAGCACCTCTTTAGTGGGCCATGCTTCTAACTATGGCTACACCTTC. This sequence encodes CASTSLVGHASNYGYTF.

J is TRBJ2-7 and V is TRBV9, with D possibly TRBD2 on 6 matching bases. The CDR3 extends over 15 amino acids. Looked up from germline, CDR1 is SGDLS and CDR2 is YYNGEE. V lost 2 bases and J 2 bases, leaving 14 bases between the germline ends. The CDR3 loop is CASSVSGTPAYEQYF. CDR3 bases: TGTGCCAGCAGCGTTTCCGGGACTCCTGCCTACGAGCAGTACTTC.

CDR3 in amino acids: CASSTGGNQPQHF. CDR3 nucleotide sequence: TGTGCCAGCTCGACAGGGGGTAATCAGCCCCAGCATTTT. The gene calls are TRBV18 and TRBJ1-5; 9 nucleotides line up with TRBD1. The length of the CDR3 is 13 residues. The ends lost 6 bases at V and 4 bases at J; junction bases unmatched: 1. Germline V gene data show CDR1 as KGHSH and CDR2 as LQKENI.

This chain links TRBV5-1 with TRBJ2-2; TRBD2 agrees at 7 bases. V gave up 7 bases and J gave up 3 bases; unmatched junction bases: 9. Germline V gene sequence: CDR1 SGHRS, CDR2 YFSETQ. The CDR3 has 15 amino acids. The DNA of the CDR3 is TGCGCCAGCCAGAGGCGGGGGATGGACACCGGGGAGCTGTTTTTT. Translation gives CASQRRGMDTGELFF.

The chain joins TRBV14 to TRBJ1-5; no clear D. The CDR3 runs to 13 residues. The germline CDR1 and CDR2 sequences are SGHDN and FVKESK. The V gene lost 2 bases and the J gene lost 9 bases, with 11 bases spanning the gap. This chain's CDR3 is CASSQLTVGPQHF. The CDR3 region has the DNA TGTGCCAGCAGCCAATTAACAGTAGGGCCCCAGCATTTT.

The CDR3 region is CATDGIYGYTF. CDR3 DNA: TGTGCCACCGACGGGATCTATGGCTACACCTTC. This chain joins TRBV2 and TRBJ1-2, with D hard to call. The CDR3 extends over 11 amino acids. CDR1 SNHLY and CDR2 FYNNEI come from the germline V gene. The germline V and J ends were trimmed by 10 bases and 4 bases, with 10 bases remaining between them.

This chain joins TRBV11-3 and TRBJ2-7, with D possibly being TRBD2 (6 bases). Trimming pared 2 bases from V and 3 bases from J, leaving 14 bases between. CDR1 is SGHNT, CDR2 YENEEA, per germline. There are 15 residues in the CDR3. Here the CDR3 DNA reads TGTGCCAGCAGCTTAAGTACCGGGGGAAACTACGAGCAGTACTTC. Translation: CASSLSTGGNYEQYF.

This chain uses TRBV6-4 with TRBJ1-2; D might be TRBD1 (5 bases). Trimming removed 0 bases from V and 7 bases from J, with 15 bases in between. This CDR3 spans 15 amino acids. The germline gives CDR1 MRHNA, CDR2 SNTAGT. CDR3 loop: CASSDSDGAPGGYTF. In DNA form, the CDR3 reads TGTGCCAGCAGTGACTCGGATGGGGCTCCTGGTGGCTACACCTTC.

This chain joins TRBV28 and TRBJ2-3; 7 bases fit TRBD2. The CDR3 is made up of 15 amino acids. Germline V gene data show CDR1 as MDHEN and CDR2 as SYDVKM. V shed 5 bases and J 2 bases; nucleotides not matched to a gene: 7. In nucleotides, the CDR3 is TGTGCCAGCAGTCCCATCGGGAGGTCCACAGATACGCAGTATTTT. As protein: CASSPIGRSTDTQYF.

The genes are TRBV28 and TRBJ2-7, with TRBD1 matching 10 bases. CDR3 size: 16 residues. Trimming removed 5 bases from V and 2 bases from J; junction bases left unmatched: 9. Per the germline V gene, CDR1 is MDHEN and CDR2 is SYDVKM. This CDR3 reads CASSPQGQGKPYEQYF. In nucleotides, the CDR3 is TGTGCCAGCAGTCCCCAGGGACAGGGGAAACCCTACGAGCAGTACTTC.

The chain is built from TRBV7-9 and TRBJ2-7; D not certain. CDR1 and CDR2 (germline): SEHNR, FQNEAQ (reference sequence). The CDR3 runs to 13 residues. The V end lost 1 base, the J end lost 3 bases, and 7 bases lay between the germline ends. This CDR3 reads CASSLGYSYEQYF. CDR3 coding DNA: TGTGCCAGCAGCTTAGGTTACAGCTACGAGCAGTACTTC.

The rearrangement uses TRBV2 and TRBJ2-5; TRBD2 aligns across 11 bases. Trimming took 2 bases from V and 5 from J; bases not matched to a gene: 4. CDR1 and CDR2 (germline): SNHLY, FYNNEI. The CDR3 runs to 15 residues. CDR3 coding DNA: TGTGCCAGCAGTGAAACTAGCGGGAGTGGCGAGACCCAGTACTTC. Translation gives CASSETSGSGETQYF. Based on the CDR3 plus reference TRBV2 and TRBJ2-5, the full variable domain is EPEVTQTPSHQVTQMGQEVILRCVPISNHLYFYWYRQILGQKVEFLVSFYNNEISEKSEIFDDQFSVERPDGSNFTLKIRSTKLEDSAMYFCASSETSGSGETQYFGPGTRLLVL.

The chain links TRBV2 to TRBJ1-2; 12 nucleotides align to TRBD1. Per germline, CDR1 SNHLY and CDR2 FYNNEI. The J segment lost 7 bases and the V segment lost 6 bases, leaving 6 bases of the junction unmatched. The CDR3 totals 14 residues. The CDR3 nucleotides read TGTGCCAGCAGAACCGGGACAGGGGGCTTTGGCTACACCTTC. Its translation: CASRTGTGGFGYTF.

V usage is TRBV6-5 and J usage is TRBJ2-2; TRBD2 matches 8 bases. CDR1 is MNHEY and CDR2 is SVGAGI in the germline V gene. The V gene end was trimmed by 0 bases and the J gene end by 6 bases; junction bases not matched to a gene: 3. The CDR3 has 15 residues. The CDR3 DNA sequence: TGTGCCAGCAGTTACTCACCGACTAGCGCCGGGGAGCTGTTTTTT. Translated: CASSYSPTSAGELFF.

In nucleotides, the CDR3 is TGTGCCAGCAGCTTAGATCTGGGCGGGCGCTATGGCTACACCTTC. It codes for CASSLDLGGRYGYTF. The chain joins TRBV7-8 to TRBJ1-2, with D unresolved. CDR1 is SGHVS, CDR2 FQNEAQ, per germline. This CDR3 region has 15 residues. The germline V and J ends were trimmed by 1 base and 4 bases, with 13 bases remaining between them.

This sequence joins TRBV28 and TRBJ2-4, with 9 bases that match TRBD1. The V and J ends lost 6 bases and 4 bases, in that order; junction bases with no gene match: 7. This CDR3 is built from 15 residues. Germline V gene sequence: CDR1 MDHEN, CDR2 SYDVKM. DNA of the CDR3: TGTGCCAGCAGATCCTGGACAGGGGAGAAAAACATTCAGTACTTC. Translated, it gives CASRSWTGEKNIQYF.

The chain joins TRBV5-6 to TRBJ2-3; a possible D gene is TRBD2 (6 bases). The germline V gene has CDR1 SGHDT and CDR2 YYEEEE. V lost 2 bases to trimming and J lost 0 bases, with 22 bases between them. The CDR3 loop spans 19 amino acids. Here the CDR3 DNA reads TGTGCCAGCAGCTTCCCTAGCGATGGAGGAAAACCTAGCACAGATACGCAGTATTTT. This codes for CASSFPSDGGKPSTDTQYF. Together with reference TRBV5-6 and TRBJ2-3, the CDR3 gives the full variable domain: DAGVTQSPTHLIKTRGQQVTLRCSPKSGHDTVSWYQQALGQGPQFIFQYYEEEERQRGNFPDRFSGHQFPNYSSELNVNALLLGDSALYLCASSFPSDGGKPSTDTQYFGPGTRLTVL.

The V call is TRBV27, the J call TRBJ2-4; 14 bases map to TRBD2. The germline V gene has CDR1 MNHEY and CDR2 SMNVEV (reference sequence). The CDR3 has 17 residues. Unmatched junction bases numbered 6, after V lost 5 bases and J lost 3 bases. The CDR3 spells CASSPRGLAGVKNIQYF. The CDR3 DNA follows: TGTGCCAGCAGTCCGCGGGGACTAGCGGGAGTCAAAAACATTCAGTACTTC.

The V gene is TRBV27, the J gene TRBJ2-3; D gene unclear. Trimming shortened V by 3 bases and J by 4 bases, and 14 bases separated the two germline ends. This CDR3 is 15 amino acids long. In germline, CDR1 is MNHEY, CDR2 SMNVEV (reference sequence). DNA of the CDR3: TGTGCCAGCAGTTTTGGCGGTTTCCGCCCAGATACGCAGTATTTT. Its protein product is CASSFGGFRPDTQYF.